The 16 T cell receptor beta chains below come from one sample, sequenced in a study of T cell changes during pregnancy in multiple sclerosis. This table comes from immunoSEQ multiplex PCR, and its TCRdb copy is limited to in-frame clones, with some not included. The data hold about 32,000 clones, with roughly 89% observed a single time. The sample consisted of CD8+ T cells from peripheral blood mononuclear cells, taken in the second trimester of pregnancy. Source of these receptors: a female donor with multiple sclerosis, enrolled in a pregnancy study.

The chain uses TRBV27 and TRBJ2-5; TRBD2 might be the D (6 bases). Trimming stripped 7 bases from V and 2 bases from J, with 20 bases between. CDR1 MNHEY and CDR2 SMNVEV come from the germline V gene (reference sequence). This CDR3 region has 16 residues. The CDR3 is CASTSRSGSSQETQYF. CDR3 bases: TGTGCCAGCACAAGTAGGTCCGGGAGTTCTCAAGAGACCCAGTACTTC.

This clone was picked up many times. CDR3 nucleotides: TGTGCCAGCACTACCTGGGGGGGCGCAGGCTCTGAAGCTTTCTTT. Its protein product is CASTTWGGAGSEAFF. This chain connects TRBV6-1 to TRBJ1-1; a possible D gene is TRBD1 (6 bases). V lost 7 bases and J 6 bases, leaving 21 bases between the germline ends. CDR1 and CDR2 (germline): MNHNS, SASEGT. This CDR3 spans 15 amino acids.

The V call is TRBV13, the J call TRBJ2-7, with 10 bases fitting TRBD1. This CDR3 spans 15 amino acids. With 0 bases clipped from V and 4 bases from J, the junction kept 3 bases outside the gene matches. The germline CDR1 and CDR2 sequences are PRHDT and FYEKMQ (reference sequence). CDR3: CASSLGTGGGYEQYF. As DNA, the CDR3 is TGTGCCAGCAGCTTAGGGACAGGGGGCGGGTACGAGCAGTACTTC.

V gene TRBV4-1 combines with J gene TRBJ2-4, with 7 nucleotides matching TRBD1. CDR1 is MGHRA and CDR2 is YSYEKL in the germline V gene. There are 15 residues in the CDR3. With V trimmed by 4 bases and J by 1 base, 4 bases remained unmatched. CDR3 sequence: CASSLEQGAKNIQYF. In DNA form, the CDR3 reads TGCGCCAGCAGCCTGGAACAGGGGGCCAAAAACATTCAGTACTTC.

The chain carries TRBV28 and TRBJ2-1, with D maybe TRBD2 (5 bases). Per germline, CDR1 MDHEN and CDR2 SYDVKM. This CDR3 is 15 amino acids long. The germline V and J ends were trimmed by 8 bases and 1 base, with 15 bases remaining between them. The CDR3 sequence: CASGWTQGSYNEQFF. The CDR3 nucleotides read TGTGCCAGCGGCTGGACTCAAGGATCCTACAATGAGCAGTTCTTC.

The chain links TRBV9 to TRBJ2-1, with 10 bases matching TRBD1. The CDR3 sequence is 13 residues long. Germline CDR1 is SGDLS and CDR2 is YYNGEE. The V and J ends lost 3 bases and 7 bases, in that order; junction bases with no gene match: 1. CDR3 region: CASSAGQGNEQFF. The CDR3 DNA sequence: TGTGCCAGCAGCGCGGGACAGGGGAATGAGCAGTTCTTC.

The CDR3 sequence: CASSLWTGEIEAFF. CDR3 in DNA: TGCGCCAGCAGCCTATGGACAGGGGAAATTGAAGCTTTCTTT. The chain joins TRBV5-1 to TRBJ1-1; 9 nucleotides line up with TRBD1. V lost 4 bases and J lost 7; bases outside the gene matches: 8. The CDR3 contains 14 residues. Germline V gene sequence: CDR1 SGHRS, CDR2 YFSETQ.

V gene TRBV27 combines with J gene TRBJ2-1; D might be TRBD2 (5 bases). CDR3 size: 15 residues. Germline loops: CDR1 MNHEY, CDR2 SMNVEV (reference sequence). The V and J ends lost 4 bases and 3 bases respectively, with 13 bases between them. The CDR3 nucleotides are TGTGCCAGCAGTTCCGTAGAAAGCGGCTACAATGAGCAGTTCTTC. It codes for CASSSVESGYNEQFF.

The chain recombines TRBV6-1 with TRBJ2-5; 7 bases match TRBD2. CDR3 length: 15 residues. V was pared by 5 bases and J by 5 bases, with 11 bases of the junction left unmatched. Germline CDR1 MNHNS, CDR2 SASEGT. CDR3 sequence: CASSNFRRAGETQYF. CDR3 bases: TGTGCCAGCAGTAACTTCCGGAGAGCGGGGGAGACCCAGTACTTC.

CDR3: CASSKGLSGNTIYF. The CDR3, as DNA: TGCGCCAGCAGTAAAGGACTCTCTGGAAACACCATATATTTT. This chain uses TRBV5-1 with TRBJ1-3; the D is unclear. The germline CDR1 and CDR2 sequences are SGHRS and YFSETQ. The V end lost 5 bases, the J end lost 0 bases, and 9 bases lay between the germline ends. The CDR3 totals 14 residues.

V and J are TRBV28 and TRBJ2-5; the match to TRBD2 covers 9 bases. This CDR3 is built from 12 residues. V shed 6 bases, J shed 9 bases, and the junction held 5 bases outside the gene matches. CDR1 and CDR2 (germline): MDHEN, SYDVKM. The CDR3, as DNA: TGTGCCAGCAGCGCGGGGGGGGTGGCCCAGTACTTC. Protein sequence: CASSAGGVAQYF.

CDR3 coding DNA: TGTGCCAGCAGCGCGGAGACCCAGTACTTC. Its translation is CASSAETQYF. This rearrangement joins TRBV7-8 to TRBJ2-5; D remains ambiguous. CDR3 length: 10 residues. CDR1 and CDR2 (germline): SGHVS, FQNEAQ. Trimming stripped 5 bases from V and 5 bases from J, with 3 bases between.

This clone was found once. The chain employs TRBV9 and TRBJ1-1; TRBD1 agrees at 9 bases. The CDR3 sequence is 13 residues long. The V gene end was trimmed by 0 bases and the J gene end by 12 bases; junction bases not matched to a gene: 6. In germline, CDR1 is SGDLS, CDR2 YYNGEE. The CDR3 region is CASSVGGQGLTFF. CDR3 DNA: TGTGCCAGCAGCGTAGGGGGACAGGGTTTGACTTTCTTT.

The chain carries TRBV9 and TRBJ2-1, with 7 positions matching TRBD1. J was trimmed by 4 bases and V by 3 bases; bases with no gene match: 7. This CDR3 has 15 residues. The germline CDR1 and CDR2 sequences are SGDLS and YYNGEE. The CDR3 DNA reads as TGTGCCAGCAGCGCCCACAGGGGCCCGTACAATGAGCAGTTCTTC. Amino acid sequence: CASSAHRGPYNEQFF. The full variable domain, rest sourced from reference TRBV9 and TRBJ2-1, is DSGVTQTPKHLITATGQRVTLRCSPRSGDLSVYWYQQSLDQGLQFLIQYYNGEERAKGNILERFSAQQFPDLHSELNLSSLELGDSALYFCASSAHRGPYNEQFFGPGTRLTVL.

V usage is TRBV15 and J usage is TRBJ1-2, with 8 bases fitting TRBD1. This CDR3 has 14 amino acids. Germline V gene sequence: CDR1 LNHNV, CDR2 YYDKDF (reference sequence). V was clipped by 6 bases and J by 0 bases; unmatched bases: 3. CDR3 sequence: CATSSDRANYGYTF. CDR3 DNA: TGTGCCACCAGTTCGGACAGGGCTAACTATGGCTACACCTTC. Full variable domain (remainder filled in from reference TRBV15 and TRBJ1-2): DAMVIQNPRYQVTQFGKPVTLSCSQTLNHNVMYWYQQKSSQAPKLLFHYYDKDFNNEADTPDNFQSRRPNTSFCFLDIRSPGLGDTAMYLCATSSDRANYGYTFGSGTRLTVV.

This chain joins TRBV6-1 and TRBJ2-1; D is unresolved. Trimming stripped 4 bases from V and 0 bases from J, with 16 bases between. The CDR3 totals 17 residues. Germline lookup yields CDR1 MNHNS and CDR2 SASEGT. Here the CDR3 reads CASSGQDADSSYNEQFF. CDR3 DNA sequence: TGTGCCAGCAGTGGGCAGGATGCTGATAGCTCCTACAATGAGCAGTTCTTC.